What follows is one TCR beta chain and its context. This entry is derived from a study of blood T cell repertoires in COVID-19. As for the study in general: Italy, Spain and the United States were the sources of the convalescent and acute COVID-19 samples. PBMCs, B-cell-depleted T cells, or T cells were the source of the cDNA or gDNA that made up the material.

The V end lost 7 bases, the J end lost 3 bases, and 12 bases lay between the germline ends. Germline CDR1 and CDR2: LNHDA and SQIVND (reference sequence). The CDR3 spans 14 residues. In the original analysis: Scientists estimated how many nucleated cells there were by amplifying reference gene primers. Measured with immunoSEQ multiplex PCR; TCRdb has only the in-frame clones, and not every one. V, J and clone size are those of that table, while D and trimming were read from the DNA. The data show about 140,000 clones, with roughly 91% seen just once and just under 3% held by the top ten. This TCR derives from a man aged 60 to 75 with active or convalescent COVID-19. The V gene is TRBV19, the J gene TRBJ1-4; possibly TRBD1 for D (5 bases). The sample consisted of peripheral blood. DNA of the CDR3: TGTGCCAGTACCCCGTACAGGTCTAATGAAAAACTGTTTTTT. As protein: CASTPYRSNEKLFF.